These 20 T cell receptor beta chains share one sample of origin, sequenced in a study of human T cells and chemical hapten exposure. TCRdb re-analysed the RACE reads in MiXCR, keeping a single row per CDR3 protein. This table has around 45,000 distinct CDR3 sequences, roughly 3.5% appearing once. Described time point: healthy volunteer bleed at 6 weeks. Extraction of total RNA was performed on unfractionated whole blood. The sequencing input was whole blood. All receptors derive from a human donor in good health. Some clones in this sample may be carry-over from other donors' samples.

This rearrangement joins TRBV19 to TRBJ2-6; 8 bases line up with TRBD1. The germline CDR1 and CDR2 sequences are LNHDA and SQIVND (reference sequence). Unmatched junction bases numbered 5, after V lost 5 bases and J lost 5 bases. This CDR3 region has 15 residues. CDR3 loop: CASSATGDRANVLTF. The CDR3 DNA reads TGTGCCAGTAGTGCGACAGGGGACCGGGCCAACGTCCTGACTTTC.

This clonotype showed up many times. V gene TRBV6-2 or TRBV6-3 combines with J gene TRBJ1-5, with 7 nucleotides matching TRBD1. Germline V lookup: CDR1 MNHEY, CDR2 SVGEGT. Unmatched junction bases numbered 5, after V lost 8 bases and J lost 1 base. The CDR3 covers 14 residues. The CDR3 nucleotides read TGTGCCAGCGGTAGGGGGCAAAGCAATCAGCCCCAGCATTTT. As protein: CASGRGQSNQPQHF.

At least ten counts were recorded for this clonotype. The chain recombines TRBV12-3 or TRBV12-4 with TRBJ2-5, with no clear D. The CDR3 has 12 residues. Trimming pared 6 bases from V and 4 bases from J, leaving 9 bases between. The CDR3 here is CASSRLRETQYF. The CDR3 DNA reads as TGTGCCAGCAGCCGCCTCCGAGAGACCCAGTACTTC.

A few counts support this clonotype. The chain carries TRBV28 and TRBJ2-3; 7 positions agree with TRBD2. The CDR3 consists of 12 residues. V was pared by 9 bases and J by 3 bases, with 3 bases of the junction left unmatched. CDR1 is MDHEN, CDR2 SYDVKM, per germline. CDR3 nucleotide sequence: TGTGCCAGTGCGGGAGTGACAGATACGCAGTATTTT. As protein: CASAGVTDTQYF. Variable domain in full (rest from reference TRBV28 and TRBJ2-3): DVKVTQSSRYLVKRTGEKVFLECVQDMDHENMFWYRQDPGLGLRLIYFSYDVKMKEKGDIPEGYSVSREKKERFSLILESASTNQTSMYLCASAGVTDTQYFGPGTRLTVL.

This clonotype has more than one count but fewer than ten. V usage is TRBV3-1 and J usage is TRBJ2-5, with D perhaps TRBD1 (6 bases). Germline V gene data show CDR1 as LGHDT and CDR2 as YNNKEL (reference sequence). V was clipped by 0 bases and J by 4 bases, with 15 bases between them. The CDR3 is 16 residues long. The CDR3 sequence: CASSQDLARGRETQYF. The CDR3 DNA sequence: TGTGCCAGCAGCCAAGATTTGGCTAGGGGGAGAGAGACCCAGTACTTC.

This clonotype was picked up a small number of times. The rearrangement uses TRBV19 and TRBJ2-7, with 8 nucleotides matching TRBD2. Germline V gives CDR1 LNHDA, CDR2 SQIVND (reference sequence). The CDR3 consists of 15 residues. After removal of 5 bases from V and 4 bases from J, the junction contained 10 bases not matched to a gene. CDR3 residues: CASSATLAGVYEQYF. The CDR3 bases are TGTGCCAGTAGTGCCACCCTAGCGGGCGTATACGAGCAGTACTTC.

The J gene is TRBJ1-5, the V gene TRBV19, with D tentatively TRBD1 (6 bases). V lost 6 bases and J 0 bases, leaving 12 bases between the germline ends. The CDR3 spans 15 residues. CDR1 is LNHDA, CDR2 SQIVND, per germline (reference sequence). Written as DNA, the CDR3 is TGTGCCAGTAGATCCGGGACATCTAGCAATCAGCCCCAGCATTTT. Translation: CASRSGTSSNQPQHF.

This chain links TRBV9 with TRBJ2-5, with D possibly being TRBD2 (6 bases). CDR1 SGDLS and CDR2 YYNGEE come from the germline V gene. The CDR3 totals 18 residues. Trimming stripped 0 bases from V and 0 bases from J, with 18 bases between. The CDR3 is CASSVGGSASVNQETQYF. DNA for the CDR3: TGTGCCAGCAGCGTAGGAGGATCGGCTAGCGTAAACCAAGAGACCCAGTACTTC.

V usage is TRBV30 and J usage is TRBJ2-5; D is unresolved. The germline V and J ends were trimmed by 4 bases and 5 bases, with 20 bases remaining between them. Germline CDR1 is GTSNPN and CDR2 is SVGIG (reference sequence). The CDR3 runs to 15 residues. The CDR3 is CAWIDRSSPRETQYF. CDR3 bases: TGTGCCTGGATAGATAGGTCGAGCCCGCGGGAGACCCAGTACTTC.

Many counts were recorded for this clonotype. This sequence joins TRBV10-3 and TRBJ2-3; 10 nucleotides match TRBD2. The ends lost 5 bases at V and 7 bases at J; junction bases unmatched: 9. CDR3 length: 15 residues. Germline V gene data show CDR1 as ENHRY and CDR2 as SYGVKD. The CDR3 sequence: CAISLAGVGEYTQYF. The CDR3 DNA reads TGTGCCATCAGTCTAGCGGGAGTTGGGGAATATACGCAGTATTTT.

This clonotype was picked up a small number of times. V usage is TRBV3-1 and J usage is TRBJ2-7; 11 bases fit TRBD2. Trimming at V came to 2 bases and at J to 7 bases, leaving 13 bases not matched to a gene. Germline V lookup: CDR1 LGHDT, CDR2 YNNKEL (reference sequence). The CDR3 is made up of 17 amino acids. The CDR3 loop reads CASSQTGTSGGRGEQYF. The DNA for the CDR3 is TGTGCCAGCAGCCAAACCGGGACTAGCGGAGGGCGGGGAGAGCAGTACTTC.

This clonotype was detected ten times or more. The rearrangement links TRBV21-1 to TRBJ2-7; TRBD1, the table's D call, lacks a check against the DNA. TRBV21-1 is flagged as a pseudogene. The CDR3 has 14 residues. Written as DNA, the CDR3 is TGTGCCAGCAGCAAGGACAGGGCCTTCTACGAGCAGTACTTC. This codes for CASSKDRAFYEQYF.

The sample holds many counts of this clonotype. The V call is TRBV28, the J call TRBJ2-7; TRBD1 is a possible D gene (5 bases). Germline-derived CDR1 and CDR2 are MDHEN and SYDVKM. The CDR3 contains 13 residues. The germline V and J ends were trimmed by 3 bases and 3 bases, with 9 bases remaining between them. The chain's CDR3 is CASSLITGYEQYF. The CDR3 DNA reads TGTGCCAGCAGTTTGATAACAGGCTACGAGCAGTACTTC.

V usage is TRBV5-4 and J usage is TRBJ1-6; D is unclear. Trimming left V 5 bases short and J 8 bases short, with 8 bases between. There are 12 residues in the CDR3. Germline assignment: CDR1 SGHNT and CDR2 YYREEE (reference sequence). The CDR3 bases are TGTGCCAGCAGGGAGACTTATTCACCCCTCCACTTT. As protein: CASRETYSPLHF. Full variable domain (remainder filled in from reference TRBV5-4 and TRBJ1-6): ETGVTQSPTHLIKTRGQQVTLRCSSQSGHNTVSWYQQALGQGPQFIFQYYREEENGRGNFPPRFSGLQFPNYSSELNVNALELDDSALYLCASRETYSPLHFGNGTRLTVT.

The sample holds a few counts of this clonotype. V gene TRBV27 combines with J gene TRBJ2-7; a possible D gene is TRBD1 (6 bases). Trimming stripped 5 bases from V and 2 bases from J, with 13 bases between. Germline V gene data show CDR1 as MNHEY and CDR2 as SMNVEV (reference sequence). This CDR3 region has 14 residues. CDR3 bases: TGTGCCAGCAGTCCCTACAGGGACACCTACGAGCAGTACTTC. It yields the protein CASSPYRDTYEQYF.

In this sample, this clonotype turned up many times. This chain uses TRBV24-1 with TRBJ2-4; D is unresolved. The germline V and J ends were trimmed by 9 bases and 8 bases, with 16 bases remaining between them. The CDR3 sequence is 13 residues long. Germline lookup yields CDR1 KGHDR and CDR2 SFDVKD. CDR3 nucleotide sequence: TGTGCCACCTCCAGTACCGGGTGGGACATTCAGTACTTC. Protein: CATSSTGWDIQYF.

The V call is TRBV23-1, the J call TRBJ1-2; D gene ambiguous. TRBV23-1 is reported as an ORF; its role is uncertain. The V end lost 1 base, the J end lost 3 bases, and 15 bases lay between the germline ends. This CDR3 spans 16 amino acids. As DNA, the CDR3 is TGCGCCAGCAGTCAATTTGCGACGGGAAATCACTATGGCTACACCTTC. It yields the protein CASSQFATGNHYGYTF.

Remarks on this clonotype: This may be a read error, as it is one base from a much larger clone. The chain has TRBV6-5 and TRBJ2-1; TRBD2 agrees at 8 bases. The V gene end was trimmed by 6 bases and the J gene end by 10 bases; junction bases not matched to a gene: 17. In germline, CDR1 is MNHEY, CDR2 SVGAGI. This CDR3 is 16 amino acids long. For the CDR3, the DNA is TGTGCCAGCAGCCTTTCGGGACTAGTGGGAGACCGGGAGCAGTTCTTC. Translation gives CASSLSGLVGDREQFF.

This clonotype occurred many times. This chain joins TRBV29-1 and TRBJ2-3, with a possible D match to TRBD2 (5 bases). The CDR3 has 14 residues. CDR1 and CDR2 from the germline V gene are SQVTM and ANQGSEA. V shed 4 bases and J shed 4 bases, with 15 bases lying between them. The CDR3 DNA follows: TGCAGCGTTGGACCAGGAGGTGGAGCAGATACGCAGTATTTT. Protein: CSVGPGGGADTQYF.

This clonotype was recorded a few times. The chain has TRBV5-1 and TRBJ2-2, with a possible D match to TRBD2 (5 bases). V was pared by 5 bases and J by 2 bases, with 13 bases between. CDR1 is SGHRS, CDR2 YFSETQ, per germline. The CDR3 extends over 15 amino acids. The CDR3 nucleotides read TGCGCCAGCAGTAAAACTAGTAGCAACACCGGGGAGCTGTTTTTT. It codes for CASSKTSSNTGELFF.